This TCR beta chain was profiled in a study of control samples from healthy donors and cancer patients. Assay: immunoSEQ multiplex PCR; the TCRdb copy retains only in-frame clones and omits some. The sample lists around 100,000 clones, more than 85% seen once, with 15% to 20% in the top ten. This CDR3 has 14 residues. Germline V gene sequence: CDR1 LNHDA, CDR2 SQIVND (reference sequence). V shed 9 bases and J shed 0 bases, with 11 bases lying between them. This chain links TRBV19 with TRBJ2-2, with unresolved D. This TCR was recovered from a woman in her forties or fifties in good health. Sample: blood. The CDR3 here is CASQWPANTGELFF. The CDR3 region has the DNA TGTGCCAGCCAGTGGCCCGCGAACACCGGGGAGCTGTTTTTT. The full variable domain, its missing parts supplied by reference TRBV19 and TRBJ2-2, is DGGITQSPKYLFRKEGQNVTLSCEQNLNHDAMYWYRQDPGQGLRLIYYSQIVNDFQKGDIAEGYSVSREKKESFPLTVTSAQKNPTAFYLCASQWPANTGELFFGEGSRLTVL.